Here is one TCR beta chain with its context. This sample was included in a study of technical replicates of blood from several donors. TCRdb keeps only in-frame clones here, not all; method: immunoSEQ multiplex PCR. The sample has over 65,000 clones, 98% seen once. The CDR3 extends over 14 amino acids. V gave up 7 bases and J gave up 1 base, with 13 bases separating them. In germline, CDR1 is LNHDA, CDR2 SQIVND (reference sequence). The receptor was isolated from a human donor in good health. Sequences were obtained from T cells isolated from PBMCs. The rearrangement joins TRBV19 to TRBJ1-1; D might be TRBD1 (6 bases). The CDR3 DNA reads as TGTGCCAGTACGAAAGGGACACAGAACACTGAAGCTTTCTTT. Translation gives CASTKGTQNTEAFF.